These T cell receptor beta chains were read from a single sample in a study of T cells in Graves' hyperthyroidism and ophthalmopathy. TCRdb processed the multiplex PCR reads anew with MiXCR; each CDR3 protein has one entry. The repertoire holds a few hundred thousand distinct CDR3 sequences, with about 18% as singletons. Sequenced: blood. These receptors came from a man between 18 and 29 years old with Graves' ophthalmopathy. The CDR3 runs from the conserved cysteine through the conserved F or W. The D gene is left open where the match is weak. Expanded clones get a size class; other rows say once, few or many, or leave the size out.

clone size,D gene,V gene,J gene,CDR3 protein,CDR3 DNA
.,.,TRBV4-1,TRBJ2-3,CASRPGRTDTQYF,TGCGCCAGCAGACCCGGACGGACAGATACGCAGTATTTT
many,TRBD1,TRBV7-8,TRBJ1-5,CASSPTRQGNQPQHF,TGTGCCAGCAGCCCCACCCGACAGGGTAATCAGCCCCAGCATTTT
many,TRBD1,TRBV7-8,TRBJ2-7,CASSGPPTGGSYEQYF,TGTGCCAGCAGCGGGCCCCCAACAGGGGGCTCCTACGAGCAGTACTTC
few,.,TRBV6-2/TRBV6-3,TRBJ2-3,CASSYVGGVGTDTQYF,TGTGCCAGCAGTTACGTGGGGGGAGTTGGTACAGATACGCAGTATTTT
.,TRBD1,TRBV7-9,TRBJ1-2,CASSLPGQYYGYTF,TGTGCCAGCAGCTTGCCGGGACAGTACTATGGCTACACCTTC
few,TRBD2,TRBV9,TRBJ2-3,CASSASGGADTDTQYF,TGTGCCAGCAGCGCTAGCGGGGGGGCCGATACAGATACGCAGTATTTT
many,.,TRBV20-1,TRBJ2-1,CSAQGYNEQFF,TGCAGTGCCCAGGGCTACAATGAGCAGTTCTTC
.,TRBD2,TRBV14,TRBJ2-1,CATAGTSGGHEQFF,TGTGCCACCGCAGGGACTAGCGGGGGACATGAGCAGTTCTTC
.,.,TRBV14,TRBJ2-2,CTSSQLGAVTGELFF,TGTACCAGCAGCCAACTTGGCGCGGTCACCGGGGAGCTGTTTTTT
many,.,TRBV28,TRBJ2-2,CASSWAEDTGELFF,TGTGCCAGCAGTTGGGCGGAAGACACCGGGGAGCTGTTTTTT
.,.,TRBV19,TRBJ2-7,CASSINRRSEQYF,TGTGCCAGTAGTATAAATCGGAGAAGCGAGCAGTACTTC
many,.,TRBV9,TRBJ2-5,CASSVDEGPGETQYF,TGTGCCAGCAGCGTAGATGAGGGTCCCGGGGAGACCCAGTACTTC
many,.,TRBV3-1,TRBJ1-4,CASSLAGTATNEKLFF,TGTGCCAGCAGCCTAGCAGGCACTGCAACTAATGAAAAACTGTTTTTT
.,TRBD1,TRBV12-3/TRBV12-4,TRBJ2-5,CAGRRDRSQAETQYF,TGTGCCGGCAGGCGGGACAGGAGCCAGGCGGAGACCCAGTACTTC
.,TRBD1,TRBV28,TRBJ2-7,CASSFGTGTGEQYF,TGTGCCAGCAGTTTCGGGACAGGGACAGGCGAGCAGTACTTC
many,TRBD1,TRBV3-1,TRBJ2-7,CASSLRDRAHEQYF,TGTGCCAGCAGCCTCCGGGACAGGGCCCACGAGCAGTACTTC
many,.,TRBV7-2,TRBJ1-1,CASRTSLNTEAFF,TGTGCCAGCAGGACATCACTGAACACTGAAGCTTTCTTT
few,.,TRBV6-1,TRBJ1-1,CASSEHTNTEAFF,TGTGCCAGCAGTGAACACACGAACACTGAAGCTTTCTTT
many,.,TRBV12-3/TRBV12-4,TRBJ1-5,CASSHSGPLNQPQHF,TGTGCCAGCAGTCACTCAGGGCCATTGAATCAGCCCCAGCATTTT
.,.,TRBV19,TRBJ2-7,CASSGRDSGVGEQYF,TGTGCCAGTAGTGGCCGGGACAGCGGGGTCGGCGAGCAGTACTTC
.,.,TRBV6-2/TRBV6-3,TRBJ2-1,CASSDRYSYNEQFF,TGTGCCAGCAGTGACCGATACTCCTACAATGAGCAGTTCTTC
few,.,TRBV7-3,TRBJ2-5,CASARTLQETQYF,TGTGCCAGTGCTCGGACACTCCAAGAGACCCAGTACTTC
many,TRBD2,TRBV20-1,TRBJ2-1,CSAGGGSPYNEQFF,TGCAGTGCCGGGGGGGGGTCTCCTTACAATGAGCAGTTCTTC
many,TRBD2,TRBV11-2,TRBJ2-5,CASSATSGEWTQYF,TGTGCCAGCAGCGCGACTAGCGGGGAGTGGACCCAGTACTTC
.,.,TRBV5-1,TRBJ2-3,CASSLVAGATDTQYF,TGCGCCAGCAGCTTGGTTGCGGGGGCCACAGATACGCAGTATTTT
few,TRBD2,TRBV5-1,TRBJ2-1,CASSLPRGGHSEQFF,TGCGCCAGCAGCTTGCCCCGGGGGGGCCATAGTGAGCAGTTCTTC
many,.,TRBV5-8,TRBJ1-5,CASSLSLRQPQHF,TGTGCCAGCAGCCTCAGTCTTCGGCAGCCCCAGCATTTT
few,TRBD1,TRBV2,TRBJ1-2,CASSENRGVSYGYTF,TGTGCCAGCAGTGAGAACAGGGGGGTTAGCTATGGCTACACCTTC
many,.,TRBV5-1,TRBJ2-1,CASRLPTGSGYNEQFF,TGCGCCAGCAGGTTACCTACAGGGTCGGGGTACAATGAGCAGTTCTTC
many,.,TRBV2,TRBJ2-7,CASNGGAYYEQYF,TGTGCCAGCAATGGGGGGGCATACTACGAGCAGTACTTC
few,TRBD2,TRBV15,TRBJ2-5,CATSSELAGGRETQYF,TGTGCCACCAGCAGTGAACTAGCGGGGGGGCGAGAGACCCAGTACTTC
many,.,TRBV2,TRBJ1-1,CASSEEDSFEAFF,TGTGCCAGCAGTGAAGAAGACAGCTTTGAAGCTTTCTTT
many,TRBD1,TRBV20-1,TRBJ1-2,CSARPDRGRYGYTF,TGCAGTGCTAGGCCGGACAGGGGCCGCTATGGCTACACCTTC
.,.,TRBV20-1,TRBJ2-5,CSARDRQGDSRANNF,TGCAGTGCTAGAGATAGGCAGGGCGATAGTCGGGCCAATAACTTC
few,.,TRBV13,TRBJ2-1,CASSYQGSVEQFF,TGTGCCAGCAGCTACCAGGGTTCTGTTGAGCAGTTCTTC
many,.,TRBV5-1,TRBJ2-7,CASSLAPGQTYEQYF,TGCGCCAGCAGCCTGGCCCCGGGACAAACCTACGAGCAGTACTTC
many,.,TRBV20-1,TRBJ1-1,CSARIFDRDTEAFF,TGCAGTGCTAGAATTTTTGACAGAGACACTGAAGCTTTCTTT
many,.,TRBV20-1,TRBJ1-2,CSASAEGGYTF,TGCAGTGCTAGCGCAGAGGGTGGCTACACCTTC
few,TRBD1,TRBV29-1,TRBJ1-4,CSVGKQGNEKLFF,TGCAGCGTTGGGAAACAGGGGAATGAAAAACTGTTTTTT
.,.,TRBV9,TRBJ2-1,CASSVTGNSYNEQFF,TGTGCCAGCAGCGTAACCGGTAACTCCTACAATGAGCAGTTCTTC
.,.,TRBV6-2/TRBV6-3,TRBJ1-4,CASRRPAEKLFF,TGTGCCAGCAGAAGGCCGGCTGAAAAACTGTTTTTT
many,.,TRBV12-3/TRBV12-4,TRBJ1-1,CASRTRQEGEAFF,TGTGCCAGCAGGACGCGGCAGGAGGGGGAGGCTTTCTTT
.,.,TRBV28,TRBJ1-4,CASTPRDRLGEKLFF,TGTGCCAGCACCCCTCGAGACAGGTTGGGCGAAAAACTGTTTTTT
.,.,TRBV20-1,TRBJ2-1,CSASPDHNEQFF,TGCAGTGCTAGTCCAGATCACAATGAGCAGTTCTTC
many,.,TRBV6-1,TRBJ1-1,CASRFTISGVLNTEAFF,TGTGCCAGCAGATTCACAATCTCCGGGGTACTGAACACTGAAGCTTTCTTT
.,.,TRBV28,TRBJ2-5,CASRKGETQYF,TGTGCCAGCAGAAAAGGAGAGACCCAGTACTTC
few,.,TRBV5-1,TRBJ2-3,CASSFAGASDTQYF,TGCGCCAGCAGCTTTGCGGGGGCATCAGATACGCAGTATTTT
many,TRBD1,TRBV18,TRBJ1-4,CASSRDRVNEKLFF,TGTGCCAGCTCACGGGACAGGGTCAATGAAAAACTGTTTTTT
few,.,TRBV28,TRBJ2-1,CASSLARASNEQFF,TGTGCCAGCAGTCTAGCACGGGCTAGCAATGAGCAGTTCTTC
few,TRBD2,TRBV6-1,TRBJ2-3,CASQRGGTDTQYF,TGTGCCAGCCAGCGGGGGGGCACCGATACGCAGTATTTT
many,.,TRBV3-1,TRBJ2-1,CASSHGTIDNEQFF,TGTGCCAGCAGCCACGGGACAATTGACAATGAGCAGTTCTTC
many,.,TRBV20-1,TRBJ2-5,CSATRLTGETQYF,TGCAGTGCTACGAGACTAACCGGCGAGACCCAGTACTTC
.,.,TRBV11-2,TRBJ1-6,CASRRTENNSPLHF,TGTGCCAGCAGACGGACAGAGAATAATTCACCCCTCCACTTT
.,.,TRBV20-1,TRBJ1-4,CSARPPLRLQSGEKLFF,TGCAGTGCTAGACCCCCGCTACGGTTGCAGTCGGGTGAAAAACTGTTTTTT
many,.,TRBV20-1,TRBJ2-3,CSASLDEADTQYF,TGCAGTGCTAGCCTGGACGAGGCAGATACGCAGTATTTT
many,TRBD1,TRBV18,TRBJ2-6,CASSRDSSGANVLTF,TGTGCCAGCTCACGGGACAGCTCTGGGGCCAACGTCCTGACTTTC
few,.,TRBV4-1,TRBJ2-1,CASSQGGGVPGDEQFF,TGCGCCAGCAGCCAAGGTGGAGGGGTACCGGGTGATGAGCAGTTCTTC
many,.,TRBV5-1,TRBJ2-3,CASSLVLRDGRYVTQYF,TGCGCCAGCAGCTTAGTCTTACGGGACGGAAGATACGTTACGCAGTATTTT
few,.,TRBV5-1,TRBJ1-4,CASSGKDRNNEKLFF,TGCGCCAGCAGCGGGAAGGACAGAAATAATGAAAAACTGTTTTTT